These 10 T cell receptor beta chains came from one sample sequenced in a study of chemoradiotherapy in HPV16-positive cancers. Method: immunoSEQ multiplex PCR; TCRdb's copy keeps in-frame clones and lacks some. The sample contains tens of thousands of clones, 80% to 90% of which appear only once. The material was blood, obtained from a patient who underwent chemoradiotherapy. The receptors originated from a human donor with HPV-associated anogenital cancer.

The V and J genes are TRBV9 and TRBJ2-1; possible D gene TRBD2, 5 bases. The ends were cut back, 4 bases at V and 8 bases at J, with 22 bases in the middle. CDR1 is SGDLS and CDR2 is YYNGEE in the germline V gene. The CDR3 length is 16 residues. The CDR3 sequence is CASSPQASSPWDEQFF. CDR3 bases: TGTGCCAGCAGCCCCCAGGCTAGCAGCCCCTGGGATGAGCAGTTCTTC.

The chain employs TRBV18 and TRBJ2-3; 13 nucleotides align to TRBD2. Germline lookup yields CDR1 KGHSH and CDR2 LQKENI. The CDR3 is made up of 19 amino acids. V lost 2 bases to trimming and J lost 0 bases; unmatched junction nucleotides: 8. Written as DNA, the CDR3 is TGTGCCAGCTCACCAGGACTAGCGGGAGTGAGCGTGAGCACAGATACGCAGTATTTT. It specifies CASSPGLAGVSVSTDTQYF.

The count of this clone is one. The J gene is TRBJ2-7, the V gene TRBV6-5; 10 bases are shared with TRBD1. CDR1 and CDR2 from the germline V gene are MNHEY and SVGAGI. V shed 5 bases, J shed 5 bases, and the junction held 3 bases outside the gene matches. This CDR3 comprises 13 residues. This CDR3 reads CASSRTGGHEQYF. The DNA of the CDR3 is TGTGCCAGCAGTCGGACAGGGGGACACGAGCAGTACTTC.

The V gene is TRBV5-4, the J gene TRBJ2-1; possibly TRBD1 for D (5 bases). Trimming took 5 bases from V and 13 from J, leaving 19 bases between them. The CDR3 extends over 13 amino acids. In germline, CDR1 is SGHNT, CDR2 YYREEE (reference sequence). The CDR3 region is CASSSFNPGIQFF. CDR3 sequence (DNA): TGTGCCAGCAGTTCCTTCAATCCAGGGATTCAGTTCTTC.

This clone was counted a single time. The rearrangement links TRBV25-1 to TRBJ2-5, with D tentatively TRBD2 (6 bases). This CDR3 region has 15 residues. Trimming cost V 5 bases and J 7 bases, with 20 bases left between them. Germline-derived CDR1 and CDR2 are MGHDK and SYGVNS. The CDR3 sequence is CASSTTSRDSRTQYF. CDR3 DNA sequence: TGTGCCAGCAGTACCACGTCCCGGGACTCGCGGACCCAGTACTTC.

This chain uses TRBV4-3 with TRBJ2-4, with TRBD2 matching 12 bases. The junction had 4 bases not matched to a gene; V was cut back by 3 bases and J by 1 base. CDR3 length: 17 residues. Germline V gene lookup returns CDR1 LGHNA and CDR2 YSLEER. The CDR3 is CASSQVGTSGAKNIQYF. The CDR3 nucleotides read TGCGCCAGCAGCCAGGTCGGGACTAGCGGGGCCAAAAACATTCAGTACTTC.

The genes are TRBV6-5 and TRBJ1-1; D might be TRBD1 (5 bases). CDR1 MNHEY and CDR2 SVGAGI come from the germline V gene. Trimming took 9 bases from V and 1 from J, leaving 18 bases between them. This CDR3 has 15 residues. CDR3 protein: CARGESSGGNTEAFF. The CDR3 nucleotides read TGTGCCAGGGGAGAGAGTTCCGGGGGGAACACTGAAGCTTTCTTT.

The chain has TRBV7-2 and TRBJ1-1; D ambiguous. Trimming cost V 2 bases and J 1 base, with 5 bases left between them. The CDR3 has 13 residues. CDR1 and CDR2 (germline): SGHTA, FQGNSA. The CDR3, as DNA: TGTGCCAGCAGCTTAAAAGCGAACACTGAAGCTTTCTTT. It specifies CASSLKANTEAFF.

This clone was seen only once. The CDR3 DNA sequence: TGCGCCAGCAGCCCCCGGGACAGGGGGATCGGTGAGCAGTTCTTC. The encoded protein is CASSPRDRGIGEQFF. V is TRBV4-1 and J is TRBJ2-1, with 11 bases matching TRBD1. The germline V gene encodes CDR1 MGHRA and CDR2 YSYEKL. This CDR3 has 15 residues. With V trimmed by 4 bases and J by 9 bases, 8 bases remained unmatched.

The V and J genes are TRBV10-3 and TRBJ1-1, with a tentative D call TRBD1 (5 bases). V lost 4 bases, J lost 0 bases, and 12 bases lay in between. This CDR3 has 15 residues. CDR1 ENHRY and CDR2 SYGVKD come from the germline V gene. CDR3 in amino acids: CAISGSGLMNTEAFF. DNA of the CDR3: TGTGCCATCAGTGGCTCAGGGCTGATGAACACTGAAGCTTTCTTT.